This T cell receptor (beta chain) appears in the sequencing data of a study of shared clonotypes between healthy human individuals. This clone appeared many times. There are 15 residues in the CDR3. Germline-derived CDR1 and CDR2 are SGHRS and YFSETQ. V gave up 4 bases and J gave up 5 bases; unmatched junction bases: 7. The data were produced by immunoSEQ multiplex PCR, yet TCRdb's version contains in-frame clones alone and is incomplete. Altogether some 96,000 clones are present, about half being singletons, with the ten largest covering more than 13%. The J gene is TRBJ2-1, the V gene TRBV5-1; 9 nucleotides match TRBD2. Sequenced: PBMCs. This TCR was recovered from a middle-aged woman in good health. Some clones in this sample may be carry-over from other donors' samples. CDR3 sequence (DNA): TGCGCCAGCAGCCTTTTAGCGGGAGACCACAATGAGCAGTTCTTC. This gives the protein CASSLLAGDHNEQFF.